This paragraph reports one T cell receptor beta chain. The V gene end was trimmed by 2 bases and the J gene end by 7 bases; junction bases not matched to a gene: 15. Germline values: CDR1 KGHDR, CDR2 SFDVKD. The CDR3 is 17 residues long. Living in about two dozen US areas, the participants were between roughly 18 and 90 years of age. The study assigned cohorts using participant-reported clinical history. The record originates from a study of blood T cell repertoires in COVID-19. Study-wide background: The study drew acute and convalescent COVID-19 samples from the United States, Italy and Spain.

This table comes from immunoSEQ multiplex PCR, and its TCRdb copy is limited to in-frame clones, with some not included. The table shows hundreds of thousands of clones, with 87% occurring only once. Sequenced input: PBMCs or T cells enriched from blood (not recorded which). V is TRBV24-1 and J is TRBJ2-7; 8 positions agree with TRBD1. This receptor was identified in a woman aged 30 to 39 with acute COVID-19. In nucleotides, the CDR3 is TGTGCCACCAGTGATTCTAGGGACAGGTGCGCACGAAGAGAGCAGTACTTC. This codes for CATSDSRDRCARREQYF.